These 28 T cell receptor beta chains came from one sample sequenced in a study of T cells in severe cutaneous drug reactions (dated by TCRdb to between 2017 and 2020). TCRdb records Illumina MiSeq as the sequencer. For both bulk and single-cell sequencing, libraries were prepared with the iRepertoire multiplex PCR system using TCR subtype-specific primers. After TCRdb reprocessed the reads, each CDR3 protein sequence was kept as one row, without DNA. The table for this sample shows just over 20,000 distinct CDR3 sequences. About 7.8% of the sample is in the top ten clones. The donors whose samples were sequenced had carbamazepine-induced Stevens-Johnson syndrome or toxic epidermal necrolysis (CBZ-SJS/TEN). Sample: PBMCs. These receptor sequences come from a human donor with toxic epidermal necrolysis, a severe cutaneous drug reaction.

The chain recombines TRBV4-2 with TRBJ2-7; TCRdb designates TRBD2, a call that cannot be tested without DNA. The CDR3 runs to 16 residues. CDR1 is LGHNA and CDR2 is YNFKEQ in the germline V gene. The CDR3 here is CASSHAPVAGGVEQYF.

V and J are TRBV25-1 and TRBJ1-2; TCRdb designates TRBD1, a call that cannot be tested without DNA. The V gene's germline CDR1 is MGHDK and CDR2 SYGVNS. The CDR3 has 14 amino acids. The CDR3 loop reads CASRGWGGNYGYTF.

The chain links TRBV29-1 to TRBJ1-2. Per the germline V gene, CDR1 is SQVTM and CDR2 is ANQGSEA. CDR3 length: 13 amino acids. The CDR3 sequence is CSVESGSPDGYTF.

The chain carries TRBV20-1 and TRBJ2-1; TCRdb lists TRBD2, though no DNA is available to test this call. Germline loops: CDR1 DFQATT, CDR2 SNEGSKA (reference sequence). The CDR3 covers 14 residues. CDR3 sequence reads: CSAPRTRVYNEQFF.

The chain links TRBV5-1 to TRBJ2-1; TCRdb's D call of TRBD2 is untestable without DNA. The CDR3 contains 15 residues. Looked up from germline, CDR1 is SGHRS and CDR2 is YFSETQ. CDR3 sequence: CASSSVPSTPNEQFF. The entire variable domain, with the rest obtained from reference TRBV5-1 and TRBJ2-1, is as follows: KAGVTQTPRYLIKTRGQQVTLSCSPISGHRSVSWYQQTPGQGLQFLFEYFSETQRNKGNFPGRFSGRQFSNSRSEMNVSTLELGDSALYLCASSSVPSTPNEQFFGPGTRLTVL.

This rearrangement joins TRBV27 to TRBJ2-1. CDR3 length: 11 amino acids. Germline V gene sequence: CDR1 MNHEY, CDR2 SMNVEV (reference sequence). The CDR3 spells CASSSERKQFF.

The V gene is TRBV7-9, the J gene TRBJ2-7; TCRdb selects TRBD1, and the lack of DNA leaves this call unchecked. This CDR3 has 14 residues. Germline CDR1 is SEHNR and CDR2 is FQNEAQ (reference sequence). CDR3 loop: CASSLAGAAYEQYF.

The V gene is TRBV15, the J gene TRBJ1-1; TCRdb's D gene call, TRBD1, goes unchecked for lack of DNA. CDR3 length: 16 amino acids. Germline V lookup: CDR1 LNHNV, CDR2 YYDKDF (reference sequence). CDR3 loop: CATSRDLAIGGTEAFF.

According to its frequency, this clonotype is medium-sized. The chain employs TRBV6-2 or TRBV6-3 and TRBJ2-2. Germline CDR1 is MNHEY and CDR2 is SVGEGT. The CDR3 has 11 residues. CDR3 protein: CASRITGELFF.

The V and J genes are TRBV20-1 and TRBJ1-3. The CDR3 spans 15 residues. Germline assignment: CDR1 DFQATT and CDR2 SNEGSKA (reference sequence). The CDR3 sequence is CSARDHQGSGNTIYF.

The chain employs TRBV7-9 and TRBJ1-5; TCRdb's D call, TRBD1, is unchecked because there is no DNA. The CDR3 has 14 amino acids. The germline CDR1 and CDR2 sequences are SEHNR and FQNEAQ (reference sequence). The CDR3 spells CASSEGQGGQPQHF.

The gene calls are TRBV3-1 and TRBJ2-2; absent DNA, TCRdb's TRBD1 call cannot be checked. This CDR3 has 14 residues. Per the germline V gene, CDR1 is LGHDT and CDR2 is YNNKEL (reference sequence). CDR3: CATKGQGNTGELFF. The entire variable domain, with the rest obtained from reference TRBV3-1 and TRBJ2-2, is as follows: DTAVSQTPKYLVTQMGNDKSIKCEQNLGHDTMYWYKQDSKKFLKIMFSYNNKELIINETVPNRFSPKSPDKAHLNLHINSLELGDSAVYFCATKGQGNTGELFFGEGSRLTVL.

CDR3 loop: CAISEPGGGQRSNQPQHF. The chain is built from TRBV10-3 and TRBJ1-5. The CDR3 sequence is 18 residues long. The germline V gene encodes CDR1 ENHRY and CDR2 SYGVKD.

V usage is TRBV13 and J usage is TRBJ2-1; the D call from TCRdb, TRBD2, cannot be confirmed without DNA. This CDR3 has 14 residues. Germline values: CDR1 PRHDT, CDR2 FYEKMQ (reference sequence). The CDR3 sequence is CASSLAGGHDEQFF.

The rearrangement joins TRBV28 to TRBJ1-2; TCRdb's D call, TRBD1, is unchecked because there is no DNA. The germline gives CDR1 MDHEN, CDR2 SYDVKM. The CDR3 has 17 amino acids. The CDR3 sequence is CAVDFGAGTGVNYGYTF.

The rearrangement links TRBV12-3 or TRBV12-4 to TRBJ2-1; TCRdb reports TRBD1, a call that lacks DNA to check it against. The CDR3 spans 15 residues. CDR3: CASSLRTGVYNEQFF.

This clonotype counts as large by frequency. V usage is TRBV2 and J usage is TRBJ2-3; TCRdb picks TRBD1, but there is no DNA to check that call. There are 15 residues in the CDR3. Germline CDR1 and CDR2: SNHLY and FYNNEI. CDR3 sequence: CASSDGGASTDTQYF.

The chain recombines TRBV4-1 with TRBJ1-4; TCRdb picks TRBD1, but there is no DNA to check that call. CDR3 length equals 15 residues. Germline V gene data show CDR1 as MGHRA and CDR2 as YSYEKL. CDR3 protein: CASSQGDRADEKLFF.

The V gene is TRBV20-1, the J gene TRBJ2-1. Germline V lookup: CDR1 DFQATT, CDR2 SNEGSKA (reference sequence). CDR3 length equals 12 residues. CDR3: CSASSGVNEQFF.

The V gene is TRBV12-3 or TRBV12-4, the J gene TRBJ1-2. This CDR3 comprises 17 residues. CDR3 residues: CASSSSPSGKGRYGYTF.

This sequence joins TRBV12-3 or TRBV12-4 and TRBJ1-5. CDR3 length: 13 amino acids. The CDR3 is CASTLGDNQPQHF.

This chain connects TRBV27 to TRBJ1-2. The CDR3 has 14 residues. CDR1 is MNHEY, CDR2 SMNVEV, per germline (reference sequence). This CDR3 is CASSPSSGYNGYTF.

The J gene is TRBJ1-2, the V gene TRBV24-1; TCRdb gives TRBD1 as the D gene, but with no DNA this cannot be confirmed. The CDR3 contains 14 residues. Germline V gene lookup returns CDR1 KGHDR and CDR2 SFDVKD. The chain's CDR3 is CATSDEQVFYGYTF.

CDR3 protein: CASSAPSGTDKETQYF. V and J are TRBV9 and TRBJ2-5; TCRdb proposes TRBD2, but this gene call is untestable without DNA. Looked up from germline, CDR1 is SGDLS and CDR2 is YYNGEE. The CDR3 extends over 16 amino acids.

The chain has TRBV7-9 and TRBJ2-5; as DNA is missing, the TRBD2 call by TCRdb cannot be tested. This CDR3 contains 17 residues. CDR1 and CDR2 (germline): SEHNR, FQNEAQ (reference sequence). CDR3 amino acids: CASSPLGTSGYQETQYF.

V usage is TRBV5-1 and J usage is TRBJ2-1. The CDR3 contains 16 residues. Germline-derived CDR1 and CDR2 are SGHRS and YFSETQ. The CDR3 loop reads CASSLAVKSSYNEQFF.

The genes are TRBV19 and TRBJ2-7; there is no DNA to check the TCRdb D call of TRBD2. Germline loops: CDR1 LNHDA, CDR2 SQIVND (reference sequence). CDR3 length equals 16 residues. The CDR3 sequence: CASSMSWASGRLEQYF.

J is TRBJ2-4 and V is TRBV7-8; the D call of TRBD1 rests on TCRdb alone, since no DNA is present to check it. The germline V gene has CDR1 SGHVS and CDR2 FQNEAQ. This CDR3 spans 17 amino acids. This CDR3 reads CASSSSVSTGTKNIQYF.